Following are 16 T cell receptor beta chains from one sample sequenced in a study of spatial heterogeneity in lung cancer. The time point denotes: blood at routine non-recurrence follow-up after resection. TCRdb reprocessed the 5' RACE reads via MiXCR and lists one record per CDR3 protein. The sample holds about 100,000 distinct CDR3 sequences, roughly a fifth seen once. This specimen was PBMCs, taken at follow-up. These receptors originate from a male donor with early-stage non-small cell lung cancer.

The genes are TRBV19 and TRBJ2-6; 10 bases are a match to TRBD1. Germline CDR1 reads LNHDA; CDR2 reads SQIVND (reference sequence). V trimming: 10 bases; J trimming: 2 bases; junction bases outside the gene matches: 11. The CDR3 runs to 17 residues. CDR3 amino acids: CAIAGRQGATGANVLTF. The CDR3 nucleotides read TGTGCCATCGCAGGTCGACAGGGGGCTACTGGGGCCAACGTCCTGACTTTC.

The table lists this clonotype with a few counts. The gene calls are TRBV28 and TRBJ1-5, with D possibly being TRBD1 (6 bases). Between the trimmed V and J ends, which lost 2 bases and 7 bases, there was a span of 12 bases. CDR3 length: 14 amino acids. The germline V gene encodes CDR1 MDHEN and CDR2 SYDVKM. The CDR3 DNA reads as TGTGCCAGCAGTTTAGCGGGGGCGGGGCAGCCCCAGCATTTT. The encoded protein is CASSLAGAGQPQHF.

This clonotype occurred a few times. This chain uses TRBV9 with TRBJ2-5; D remains unclear. This CDR3 is built from 16 residues. V gave up 3 bases and J gave up 5 bases, with 20 bases separating them. CDR1 and CDR2 from the germline V gene are SGDLS and YYNGEE. CDR3 sequence (DNA): TGTGCCAGCAGCGGTTCAACCTCTAGTAATTGGGAGACCCAGTACTTC. Translation: CASSGSTSSNWETQYF.

The genes are TRBV3-1 and TRBJ1-5, with a tentative D call TRBD1 (5 bases). Deletions cut 2 bases from V and 3 bases from J, with 11 bases between. There are 15 residues in the CDR3. Germline CDR1 reads LGHDT; CDR2 reads YNNKEL (reference sequence). The CDR3 DNA reads TGTGCCAGCAGCCAACGGGACGGCTACAATCAGCCCCAGCATTTT. This codes for CASSQRDGYNQPQHF.

The rearrangement links TRBV7-2 to TRBJ2-3; perhaps TRBD1 as D (5 bases). The ends were cut back, 2 bases at V and 2 bases at J, with 11 bases in the middle. The CDR3 is made up of 15 amino acids. The V gene's germline CDR1 is SGHTA and CDR2 FQGNSA. CDR3 protein: CASSLRGPDTDTQYF. In nucleotides, the CDR3 is TGTGCCAGCAGCTTAAGGGGTCCAGACACAGATACGCAGTATTTT.

The rearrangement uses TRBV7-8 and TRBJ2-2, with 8 bases that match TRBD1. This CDR3 is built from 17 residues. After removal of 1 base from V and 2 bases from J, the junction contained 6 bases not matched to a gene. Germline V lookup: CDR1 SGHVS, CDR2 FQNEAQ. The CDR3 reads CASSLVGGQVNTGELFF. CDR3 in DNA: TGTGCCAGCAGCTTAGTTGGGGGACAGGTCAACACCGGGGAGCTGTTTTTT.

Only a few counts were recorded for this clonotype. The chain uses TRBV4-3 and TRBJ1-2; the D gene is possibly TRBD1 (5 bases). The CDR3 runs 16 residues. CDR1 is LGHNA and CDR2 is YSLEER in the germline V gene. V lost 3 bases, J lost 5 bases, and 19 bases lay in between. The CDR3 DNA follows: TGCGCCAGCAGCCAGACCTCCCAGGGAAAGTGGTATGGCTACACCTTC. It codes for CASSQTSQGKWYGYTF.

The chain links TRBV3-1 to TRBJ2-7; a possible D gene is TRBD1 (6 bases). V was shortened by 4 bases and J by 4 bases, with 17 bases between the two germline ends. Germline V gene sequence: CDR1 LGHDT, CDR2 YNNKEL (reference sequence). The CDR3 covers 15 residues. The CDR3 DNA is TGTGCCAGCAGCCGGGGGAGCAGGGGAGCGTACGAGCAGTACTTC. Amino acids: CASSRGSRGAYEQYF.

The table lists this clonotype with many counts. The rearrangement joins TRBV7-8 to TRBJ2-1; no clear D gene. The V gene lost 5 bases and the J gene lost 0 bases, with 14 bases spanning the gap. The CDR3 loop spans 16 amino acids. The germline gives CDR1 SGHVS, CDR2 FQNEAQ. The CDR3 loop reads CASSLLLGSSYNEQFF. Here the CDR3 DNA reads TGTGCCAGCAGCCTACTCTTGGGAAGCTCCTACAATGAGCAGTTCTTC.

Only a few counts were recorded for this clonotype. The chain recombines TRBV5-1 with TRBJ2-1; TRBD2 is a possible D gene (6 bases). V lost 4 bases and J lost 0, with 23 bases in between. This CDR3 comprises 19 residues. The germline gives CDR1 SGHRS, CDR2 YFSETQ. The CDR3: CASSLRPGVRASSYNEQFF. The CDR3 bases are TGCGCCAGCAGCCTCCGCCCGGGGGTCAGGGCCAGCTCCTACAATGAGCAGTTCTTC.

This clonotype was counted ten times or more. The V call is TRBV29-1, the J call TRBJ2-6; 7 bases are shared with TRBD1. With 6 bases clipped from V and 2 bases from J, the junction kept 7 bases outside the gene matches. The germline V gene has CDR1 SQVTM and CDR2 ANQGSEA. The CDR3 has 15 residues. The CDR3 is CSVSRQGAGANVLTF. DNA of the CDR3: TGCAGCGTGTCCCGACAGGGTGCTGGGGCCAACGTCCTGACTTTC. Looking up the rest from reference TRBV29-1 and TRBJ2-6 gives the full variable domain: SAVISQKPSRDICQRGTSLTIQCQVDSQVTMMFWYRQQPGQSLTLIATANQGSEATYESGFVIDKFPISRPNLTFSTLTVSNMSPEDSSIYLCSVSRQGAGANVLTFGAGSRLTVL.

This clonotype has only a few counts. The chain is built from TRBV20-1 and TRBJ2-3; 8 positions agree with TRBD2. The CDR3 consists of 17 residues. Germline trimming cut 5 bases from V and 2 bases from J; bases unmatched to any gene: 15. CDR1 is DFQATT, CDR2 SNEGSKA, per germline (reference sequence). In nucleotides, the CDR3 is TGCAGTGCTTCTCCTTCTGTTACTAGCGGACCCACAGATACGCAGTATTTT. The encoded protein is CSASPSVTSGPTDTQYF.

This chain uses TRBV4-1 with TRBJ1-2; TRBD1 is a possible D gene (6 bases). Germline CDR1 reads MGHRA; CDR2 reads YSYEKL. V lost 5 bases to trimming and J lost 8 bases, with 15 bases between them. This CDR3 spans 13 amino acids. The CDR3 region has the DNA TGCGCCAGCAGCGAAACAGGGATGGTGGGCTACACCTTC. Its protein is CASSETGMVGYTF.

Here the CDR3 reads CASNAGTDTGELFF. CDR3 sequence (DNA): TGTGCCAGCAACGCCGGGACGGACACCGGGGAGCTGTTTTTT. V is TRBV28 and J is TRBJ2-2; D may match TRBD1 or TRBD2 (5 bases each). V was trimmed by 7 bases and J by 3 bases, leaving 12 bases between them. The germline V gene has CDR1 MDHEN and CDR2 SYDVKM. This CDR3 spans 14 amino acids.

This clonotype was counted only a few times. V usage is TRBV5-1 and J usage is TRBJ2-2; tentative D call: TRBD2 (6 bases). V gave up 3 bases and J gave up 3 bases, with 15 bases separating them. The CDR3 loop spans 16 amino acids. Germline lookup yields CDR1 SGHRS and CDR2 YFSETQ. The CDR3 protein is CASSWGGGDYTGELFF. The CDR3 bases are TGCGCCAGCAGCTGGGGCGGCGGGGACTACACCGGGGAGCTGTTTTTT. The entire variable domain, with the rest obtained from reference TRBV5-1 and TRBJ2-2, is as follows: KAGVTQTPRYLIKTRGQQVTLSCSPISGHRSVSWYQQTPGQGLQFLFEYFSETQRNKGNFPGRFSGRQFSNSRSEMNVSTLELGDSALYLCASSWGGGDYTGELFFGEGSRLTVL.

The DNA of the CDR3 is TGCAGTGCCGACGCGGGGACGATCTACAATGAGCAGTTCTTC. This codes for CSADAGTIYNEQFF. This chain joins TRBV20-1 and TRBJ2-1; maybe TRBD2 (6 bases). The CDR3 consists of 14 residues. Trimming left V 6 bases short and J 3 bases short, with 15 bases between. From germline, CDR1 is DFQATT and CDR2 SNEGSKA (reference sequence).